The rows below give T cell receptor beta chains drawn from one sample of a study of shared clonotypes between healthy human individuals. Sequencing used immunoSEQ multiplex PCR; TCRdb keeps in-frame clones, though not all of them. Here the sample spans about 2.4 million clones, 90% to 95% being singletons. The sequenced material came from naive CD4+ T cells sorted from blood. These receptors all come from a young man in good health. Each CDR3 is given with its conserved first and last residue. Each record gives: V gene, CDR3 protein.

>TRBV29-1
CSGLFGGIGQPQHF
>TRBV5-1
CASSLDLRGHNTEAFF
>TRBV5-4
CASSFRTARGGYTF
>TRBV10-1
CASSEGSGANVLTF
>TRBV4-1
CASSQAAGSSYEQYF
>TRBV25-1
CASSESNRWYYGYTF
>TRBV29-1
CSVPGQGSWDTEAFF
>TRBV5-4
CASSTADRYQETQYF
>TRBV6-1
CASRGRVNNEQFF
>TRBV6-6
CASSSAQRYSNQPQHF
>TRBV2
CASSVDSNNQPQHF
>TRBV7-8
CASSPGTISYEQYF
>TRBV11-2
CASRKLGGNEQFF
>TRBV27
CASSTRGLSGANVLTF
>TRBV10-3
CAISESVGVSGNTIYF
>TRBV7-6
CASSGGSSYNEQFF
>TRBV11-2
CASSDYEQYF
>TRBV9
CASSRTGGNYGYTF
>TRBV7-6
CASSDSSGVYNEQFF
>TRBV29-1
CSVAHWASGANVLTF
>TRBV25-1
CASRFGGAEQYF
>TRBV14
CASSQDSGPLYGYTF
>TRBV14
CASSQGRNTGELFF
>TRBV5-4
CASSFQQGASGANVLTF
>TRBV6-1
CASTGGPNQPQHF
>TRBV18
CASSGGGAVYGYTF
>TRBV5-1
CASSRMGQGTEAFF
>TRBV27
CASTPRGSYEQYF
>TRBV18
CASSPPNIGTETQYF
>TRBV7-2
CASSIEHTDTQYF
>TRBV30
CAWNLRGNSNQPQHF
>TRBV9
CASSVALARAEQFF
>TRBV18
CASSPRSGSTNEKLFF
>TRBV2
CASSPSGGATGELFF
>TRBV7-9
CASSLGYEWQSSYNSPLHF
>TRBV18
CASSQGTREQYF
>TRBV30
CASPWAFF
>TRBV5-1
CASGDRERTGELFF
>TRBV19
CASSMREMGETQYF
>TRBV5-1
CASSPGGMNTEAFF
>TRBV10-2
CASRSTSGSPAQYF